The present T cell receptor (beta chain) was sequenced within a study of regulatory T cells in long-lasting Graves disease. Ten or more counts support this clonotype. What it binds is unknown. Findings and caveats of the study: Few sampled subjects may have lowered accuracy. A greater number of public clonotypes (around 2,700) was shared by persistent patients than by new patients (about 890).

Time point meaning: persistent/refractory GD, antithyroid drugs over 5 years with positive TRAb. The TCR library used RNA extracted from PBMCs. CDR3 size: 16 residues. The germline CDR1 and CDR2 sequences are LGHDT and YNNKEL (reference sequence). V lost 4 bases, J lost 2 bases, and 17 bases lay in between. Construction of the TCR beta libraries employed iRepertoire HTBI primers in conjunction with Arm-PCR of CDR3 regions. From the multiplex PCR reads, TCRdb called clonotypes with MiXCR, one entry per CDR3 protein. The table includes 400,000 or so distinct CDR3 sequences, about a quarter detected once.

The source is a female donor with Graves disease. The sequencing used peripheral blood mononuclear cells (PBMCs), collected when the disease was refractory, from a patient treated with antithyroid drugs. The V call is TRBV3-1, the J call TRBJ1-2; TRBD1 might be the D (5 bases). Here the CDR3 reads CASSPLSGTVNYGYTF. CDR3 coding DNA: TGTGCCAGCAGCCCCCTTAGCGGGACGGTAAACTATGGCTACACCTTC.